Each of the 20 T cell receptor beta chains below was sequenced from the same sample in a study of shared clonotypes between healthy human individuals. Clones were sequenced by immunoSEQ multiplex PCR, and TCRdb holds only the in-frame ones, with some missing. The sample shows 490,000 or so clones, around 80% of them seen only once. The sequencing sample was made of PBMCs. These receptors were taken from a woman aged 40 to 50 in good health. Some clones in this sample may be carry-over from other donors' samples.

The rearrangement uses TRBV11-2 and TRBJ1-4, with 7 positions matching TRBD1. V shed 5 bases and J 7 bases; nucleotides not matched to a gene: 10. The CDR3 covers 15 residues. The germline V gene encodes CDR1 SGHAT and CDR2 FQNNGV. DNA for the CDR3: TGTGCCAGCAGCCACAGGGGAGTGTTAGGTGAAAAACTGTTTTTT. Translated, it gives CASSHRGVLGEKLFF.

The chain is built from TRBV4-1 and TRBJ2-1; 12 bases match TRBD2. CDR1 is MGHRA, CDR2 YSYEKL, per germline. Trimming removed 1 base from V and 9 bases from J; junction bases left unmatched: 10. The CDR3 contains 17 residues. The CDR3 sequence is CASSQGVASGRAGEQFF. In DNA, the CDR3 is TGCGCCAGCAGCCAAGGGGTGGCTAGCGGGAGGGCAGGTGAGCAGTTCTTC.

This clone was detected only a few times. This likely came from a read error, as a far larger clone is one base away. Within the sample, other DNA sequences also encode this same CDR3. The chain has TRBV30 and TRBJ2-2; either TRBD1 or TRBD2 may fit D (6 bases each). Germline loops: CDR1 GTSNPN, CDR2 SVGIG (reference sequence). This CDR3 is 15 amino acids long. The CDR3 coding sequence is TGTGCCTGGAGGAGTGCAGGGGAGGATACCGGGGAGCCGTTTTTT. The encoded protein is CAWRSAGEDTGEPFF.

As to this clone: A read error is the likely source, as a far larger clone sits one nucleotide away. The chain links TRBV4-2 to TRBJ1-1, with a weak D call TRBD1 (5 bases). The CDR3 length is 15 residues. CDR1 and CDR2 (germline): LGHNA, YNFKEQ. CDR3 loop: CACSLDRAGLTEAFF. DNA of the CDR3: TGTGCCTGCAGCCTAGATCGGGCAGGGTTAACTGAAGCTTTCTTT.

The rearrangement joins TRBV21-1 to TRBJ1-5; the table's TRBD1 call for D was not verified on the DNA. TRBV21-1 represents a pseudogene. This CDR3 has 22 amino acids. CDR3 protein: CASSKETRDRGPTWNSNQPQHF. Here the CDR3 DNA reads TGTGCCAGCAGCAAAGAAACGAGGGACAGGGGCCCTACCTGGAATAGCAATCAGCCCCAGCATTTT.

This chain links TRBV11-2 with TRBJ2-2; 7 bases are a match to TRBD2. The V segment lost 4 bases and the J segment 6 bases; nucleotides outside the gene matches: 5. The germline gives CDR1 SGHAT, CDR2 FQNNGV. This CDR3 comprises 14 residues. The CDR3 bases are TGTGCCAGCAGCTACCGTCGGGGGGCCGGGGAGCTGTTTTTT. Its protein is CASSYRRGAGELFF.

This clone was picked up a small number of times. The CDR3 nucleotides read TGTGCCAGCAAGACGGCAGGGCTAGGCACTGAAGCTTTCTTT. Translated: CASKTAGLGTEAFF. The V and J genes are TRBV27 and TRBJ1-1, with TRBD1 as a possible D gene (5 bases). Trimming took 7 bases from V and 4 from J, leaving 16 bases between them. CDR3 length equals 14 residues. Germline-derived CDR1 and CDR2 are MNHEY and SMNVEV (reference sequence).

The chain joins TRBV7-9 to TRBJ1-1, with no clear D. With 5 bases removed from V and 8 bases from J, the gap between germline ends came to 15 bases. The germline V gene encodes CDR1 SEHNR and CDR2 FQNEAQ (reference sequence). This CDR3 is built from 13 residues. CDR3 in amino acids: CASSPLGRKEAFF. For the CDR3, the DNA is TGTGCCAGCAGCCCCCTCGGCCGGAAAGAAGCTTTCTTT. The variable domain in full, completed from reference TRBV7-9 and TRBJ1-1, reads DTGVSQNPRHKITKRGQNVTFRCDPISEHNRLYWYRQTLGQGPEFLTYFQNEAQLEKSRLLSDRFSAERPKGSFSTLEIQRTEQGDSAMYLCASSPLGRKEAFFGQGTRLTVV.

The V and J genes are TRBV28 and TRBJ2-6; D remains ambiguous. In germline, CDR1 is MDHEN, CDR2 SYDVKM. V lost 4 bases and J 0 bases, leaving 10 bases between the germline ends. This CDR3 comprises 16 residues. CDR3 DNA: TGTGCCAGCAGTTCTGTAGGCGTCTCTGGGGCCAACGTCCTGACTTTC. Translated, it gives CASSSVGVSGANVLTF.

The V gene is TRBV29-1, the J gene TRBJ1-1; a weak D match, TRBD1 (5 bases). V dropped 1 base and J dropped 0 bases, with 9 bases sitting between them. The CDR3 has 14 residues. Germline CDR1 reads SQVTM; CDR2 reads ANQGSEA. The DNA for the CDR3 is TGCAGCGTTGAAGTTAGGGGTTTGAACACTGAAGCTTTCTTT. It codes for CSVEVRGLNTEAFF.

The rearrangement joins TRBV2 to TRBJ2-1; no clear D gene. Germline V gives CDR1 SNHLY, CDR2 FYNNEI. V was clipped by 8 bases and J by 9 bases, with 14 bases between them. The CDR3 consists of 12 residues. This chain's CDR3 is CASSPARGEQFF. DNA for the CDR3: TGTGCCAGCTCTCCCGCCCGCGGTGAGCAGTTCTTC. Complete variable domain (other parts from reference TRBV2 and TRBJ2-1): EPEVTQTPSHQVTQMGQEVILRCVPISNHLYFYWYRQILGQKVEFLVSFYNNEISEKSEIFDDQFSVERPDGSNFTLKIRSTKLEDSAMYFCASSPARGEQFFGPGTRLTVL.

The V and J genes are TRBV5-6 and TRBJ2-1; 8 bases map to TRBD2. The V and J ends lost 5 bases and 7 bases, in that order; junction bases with no gene match: 8. This CDR3 contains 14 residues. Germline V gene lookup returns CDR1 SGHDT and CDR2 YYEEEE. The CDR3 DNA reads as TGTGCCAGCAGACAGTTGGGACTAGGAAATGAGCAGTTCTTC. Its protein is CASRQLGLGNEQFF.

The genes are TRBV30 and TRBJ2-3, with 11 nucleotides matching TRBD2. Germline CDR1 GTSNPN, CDR2 SVGIG (reference sequence). CDR3 length: 15 amino acids. V dropped 5 bases and J dropped 0; count of bases not matched to a gene: 4. The CDR3 nucleotides are TGTGCCTGGGGGACTAGCGGTAAAAGCACAGATACGCAGTATTTT. The encoded protein is CAWGTSGKSTDTQYF.

The rearrangement links TRBV7-2 to TRBJ2-5; 11 positions agree with TRBD2. V dropped 3 bases and J dropped 4; count of bases not matched to a gene: 1. CDR3 length equals 14 residues. From germline, CDR1 is SGHTA and CDR2 FQGNSA. CDR3 residues: CASSFSGRVETQYF. The DNA of the CDR3 is TGTGCCAGCAGCTTTAGCGGGAGGGTAGAGACCCAGTACTTC.

The V gene is TRBV7-3, the J gene TRBJ2-1, with 9 positions matching TRBD2. With 0 bases clipped from V and 10 bases from J, the junction kept 7 bases outside the gene matches. In germline, CDR1 is SGHTA, CDR2 FQGTGA. The CDR3 length is 15 residues. The CDR3 DNA reads TGTGCCAGCAGCTTAACGGGCGCTAGCGGGAACGAGCAGTTCTTC. As protein: CASSLTGASGNEQFF.

The rearrangement joins TRBV15 to TRBJ2-7, with 10 bases lining up with TRBD2. Germline CDR1 LNHNV, CDR2 YYDKDF (reference sequence). Trimming took 1 base from V and 4 from J; bases not matched to a gene: 1. The CDR3 runs 14 residues. CDR3 bases: TGTGCCACCAGCAGAGGTAGCGGGAGGTACGAGCAGTACTTC. It codes for CATSRGSGRYEQYF.

Of note for this clone: The sample has other DNA sequences that encode this CDR3 too. V and J are TRBV11-2 and TRBJ2-7; D call uncertain. Germline V CDR1 and CDR2: SGHAT, FQNNGV. The ends were cut back, 5 bases at V and 3 bases at J, with 8 bases in the middle. This CDR3 is built from 12 residues. CDR3 region: CASSPDRYEQYF. In DNA, the CDR3 is TGTGCCAGCAGCCCCGACCGCTACGAGCAGTACTTC.

The J gene is TRBJ2-2, the V gene TRBV7-3, with 10 bases aligning to TRBD2. CDR3 size: 14 residues. Germline CDR1 and CDR2: SGHTA and FQGTGA. After removal of 3 bases from V and 7 bases from J, the junction contained 2 bases not matched to a gene. Here the CDR3 reads CASSFSSGSGELFF. The CDR3 DNA sequence: TGTGCCAGCAGCTTCTCTAGCGGGAGCGGGGAGCTGTTTTTT.

The V and J genes are TRBV21-1 and TRBJ1-2; no DNA check was done on the table's D call, TRBD1. TRBV21-1 is termed a pseudogene. This CDR3 is built from 15 residues. CDR3 region: CASIIAARTSYGYTF. The CDR3 DNA sequence: TGTGCCAGCATCATAGCCGCCAGGACATCCTATGGCTACACCTTC.

As concerns this clone: This could be a read error, since a much larger clone is one nucleotide away. The sample has other DNA sequences that encode this CDR3 too. This chain joins TRBV28 and TRBJ1-1; no clear D. The germline V gene encodes CDR1 MDHEN and CDR2 SYDVKM. The CDR3 contains 14 residues. DNA of the CDR3: TGTGCCAGCAGTTTAACCCTCAGGAACACCGAAGCTTTCTTT. This codes for CASSLTLRNTEAFF.